This TCR beta chain was sequenced during a study of immune evolution from preneoplasia to lung adenocarcinoma. Turning to the study itself: HLA loss of heterozygosity: about 7% AIS, about 15% MIA, 30% to 35% ADC, none AAH.

The CDR3 is 14 amino acids. Losses at the gene ends were 2 bases for V and 5 bases for J; bases not matched to a gene: 3. The germline V gene encodes CDR1 MNHEY and CDR2 SVGAGI. Assay used: immunoSEQ multiplex PCR; TCRdb lists only in-frame clones, some missing. Of about 6,400 clones detected, 75% to 80% appear once; the ten largest clones hold about 2.9%. After pathologic assessment, macro-dissection selected premalignant or tumor cells for extraction. The sequencing sample was made of FFPE minimally invasive lung adenocarcinoma tissue. The source is a person between 60 and 80 years old with lung adenocarcinoma. The chain combines TRBV6-5 with TRBJ2-1; 7 nucleotides line up with TRBD1. DNA for the CDR3: TGTGCCAGCAGTTACGACAGGGTCAACAATGAGCAGTTCTTC. The encoded protein is CASSYDRVNNEQFF.